These 25 T cell receptor beta chains share one sample of origin, sequenced in a study of fetal regulatory T cell absence and autoimmunity. The data were produced by immunoSEQ multiplex PCR, yet TCRdb's version contains in-frame clones alone and is incomplete. This sample has 95,000 or so clones, with around 72% found just once. The sample consisted of pancreas tissue. The source of these receptors is a male donor with IPEX syndrome.

The gene calls are TRBV7-2 and TRBJ2-7; 9 bases are shared with TRBD1. V trimming: 4 bases; J trimming: 2 bases; junction bases outside the gene matches: 3. In germline, CDR1 is SGHTA, CDR2 FQGNSA. The CDR3 sequence is 14 residues long. The CDR3 protein is CASSWDRVAYEQYF. The DNA of the CDR3 is TGTGCCAGCAGCTGGGACAGGGTAGCCTACGAGCAGTACTTC.

The chain is built from TRBV5-4 and TRBJ2-4; 8 nucleotides agree with TRBD1. Trimming at V came to 0 bases and at J to 4 bases, leaving 0 bases not matched to a gene. Germline-derived CDR1 and CDR2 are SGHNT and YYREEE (reference sequence). The CDR3 loop spans 14 amino acids. The CDR3, as DNA: TGTGCCAGCAGCTTGGGACAGGGGAAAAACATTCAGTACTTC. Its protein product is CASSLGQGKNIQYF.

The chain joins TRBV5-1 to TRBJ1-2; 7 nucleotides agree with TRBD1. Germline CDR1 is SGHRS and CDR2 is YFSETQ. The CDR3 extends over 13 amino acids. Losses at the gene ends were 4 bases for V and 4 bases for J; bases not matched to a gene: 4. CDR3 residues: CASSINRGYGYTF. The CDR3 nucleotides read TGCGCCAGCAGCATAAACAGGGGCTATGGCTACACCTTC.

The chain recombines TRBV5-4 with TRBJ2-1, with D maybe TRBD2 (6 bases). This CDR3 contains 15 residues. Trimming stripped 0 bases from V and 0 bases from J, with 7 bases between. CDR1 and CDR2 from the germline V gene are SGHNT and YYREEE (reference sequence). In nucleotides, the CDR3 is TGTGCCAGCAGCTTGGAAGCGGGCTCCTACAATGAGCAGTTCTTC. As protein: CASSLEAGSYNEQFF.

CDR3 residues: CASSQAVSARITYEQYF. CDR3 DNA sequence: TGCGCCAGCAGCCAAGCGGTTAGTGCCAGGATCACCTACGAGCAGTACTTC. The chain uses TRBV4-1 and TRBJ2-7, with D unclear. The CDR3 is made up of 17 amino acids. The V and J ends lost 1 base and 2 bases respectively, with 18 bases between them. The germline V gene has CDR1 MGHRA and CDR2 YSYEKL.

CDR3 in amino acids: CASSVATSGNPYEQYF. The CDR3 DNA follows: TGTGCCAGCAGCGTAGCGACTAGCGGGAACCCCTACGAGCAGTACTTC. The chain employs TRBV13 and TRBJ2-7; the match to TRBD2 covers 11 bases. The CDR3 is 16 amino acids. V shed 5 bases and J 2 bases; nucleotides not matched to a gene: 8. Germline loops: CDR1 PRHDT, CDR2 FYEKMQ (reference sequence). The full variable domain, with the rest looked up from reference TRBV13 and TRBJ2-7, is AAGVIQSPRHLIKEKRETATLKCYPIPRHDTVYWYQQGPGQDPQFLISFYEKMQSDKGSIPDRFSAQQFSDYHSELNMSSLELGDSALYFCASSVATSGNPYEQYFGPGTRLTVT.

This clone was observed a handful of times. The chain employs TRBV27 and TRBJ2-5, with 10 nucleotides matching TRBD1. In germline, CDR1 is MNHEY, CDR2 SMNVEV (reference sequence). This CDR3 spans 14 amino acids. J gave up 4 bases and V 4 bases, and 3 bases lay outside the gene matches. CDR3 in amino acids: CASSYRTGGETQYF. The CDR3 DNA is TGTGCCAGCAGTTACCGGACAGGGGGAGAGACCCAGTACTTC.

This chain connects TRBV10-3 to TRBJ1-2; D is perhaps TRBD1 (6 bases). The V gene's germline CDR1 is ENHRY and CDR2 SYGVKD. Trimming took 6 bases from V and 8 from J, leaving 22 bases between them. The CDR3 is 15 amino acids. This CDR3 is CAISQVQGGVVGYTF. CDR3 sequence (DNA): TGTGCCATCAGCCAGGTACAGGGCGGGGTAGTCGGCTACACCTTC.

The chain couples TRBV29-1 to TRBJ1-2; D gene ambiguous. This CDR3 is 12 amino acids long. Germline values: CDR1 SQVTM, CDR2 ANQGSEA. Trimming cost V 5 bases and J 4 bases, with 11 bases left between them. The DNA of the CDR3 is TGCAGCGTTAATTTGGACGGCTATGGCTACACCTTC. Amino acids: CSVNLDGYGYTF.

The chain uses TRBV6-1 and TRBJ1-1, with D uncertain. The CDR3 loop spans 13 amino acids. V was cut by 2 bases and J by 5 bases, with 9 bases left in between. Germline CDR1 is MNHNS and CDR2 is SASEGT. The CDR3 spells CASSEWIRTEAFF. The CDR3 region has the DNA TGTGCCAGCAGTGAATGGATAAGGACTGAAGCTTTCTTT.

V and J are TRBV6-1 and TRBJ2-7; no firm D call. Germline lookup yields CDR1 MNHNS and CDR2 SASEGT. The germline V and J ends were trimmed by 1 base and 4 bases, with 11 bases remaining between them. The CDR3 extends over 14 amino acids. The CDR3: CASSEVVGWYEQYF. CDR3 sequence (DNA): TGTGCCAGCAGTGAAGTGGTAGGTTGGTACGAGCAGTACTTC.

The rearrangement links TRBV23-1 to TRBJ1-2, with TRBD1 identical over 11 bases. TRBV23-1 is an ORF, and what it does is uncertain. The CDR3 consists of 15 residues. V lost 0 bases, J lost 4 bases, and 1 base stayed unmatched. Here the CDR3 DNA reads TGCGCCAGCAGTCAATCGGACAGGGGGCGCTATGGCTACACCTTC. It translates to CASSQSDRGRYGYTF.

The chain uses TRBV18 and TRBJ2-7; D unclear. Trimming removed 6 bases from V and 6 bases from J, with 12 bases in between. The germline gives CDR1 KGHSH, CDR2 LQKENI. This CDR3 has 12 amino acids. Written as DNA, the CDR3 is TGTGCCAGCTCTATACCTCACGGCGAGCAGTACTTC. It codes for CASSIPHGEQYF.

The V and J genes are TRBV7-9 and TRBJ2-1; no clear D gene. There are 14 residues in the CDR3. The V end was cut by 0 bases, the J end by 2 bases, with 5 bases between. From germline, CDR1 is SEHNR and CDR2 FQNEAQ (reference sequence). CDR3 coding DNA: TGTGCCAGCAGCTTAGCGACCCCCTACAATGAGCAGTTCTTC. It encodes CASSLATPYNEQFF. Based on the CDR3 plus reference TRBV7-9 and TRBJ2-1, the full variable domain is DTGVSQNPRHKITKRGQNVTFRCDPISEHNRLYWYRQTLGQGPEFLTYFQNEAQLEKSRLLSDRFSAERPKGSFSTLEIQRTEQGDSAMYLCASSLATPYNEQFFGPGTRLTVL.

V usage is TRBV5-1 and J usage is TRBJ2-7; D gene ambiguous. The germline V gene has CDR1 SGHRS and CDR2 YFSETQ. Trimming stripped 1 base from V and 2 bases from J, with 10 bases between. This CDR3 region has 14 residues. This CDR3 reads CASSLCQTAYEQYF. In DNA, the CDR3 is TGCGCCAGCAGCTTGTGCCAGACCGCCTACGAGCAGTACTTC.

This sequence joins TRBV9 and TRBJ2-5, with 11 bases fitting TRBD2. CDR1 and CDR2 from the germline V gene are SGDLS and YYNGEE. V dropped 3 bases and J dropped 5; count of bases not matched to a gene: 0. The CDR3 sequence is 13 residues long. CDR3 DNA: TGTGCCAGCAGCGGACTAGCGGGGGAGACCCAGTACTTC. Protein: CASSGLAGETQYF.

The chain links TRBV4-2 to TRBJ2-7; TRBD2 matches at 11 bases. The CDR3 totals 14 residues. V shed 4 bases, J shed 2 bases, and the junction held 1 base outside the gene matches. The germline CDR1 and CDR2 sequences are LGHNA and YNFKEQ. The CDR3, as DNA: TGTGCCAGCAGCCCTAGCGGGGGGCCCTACGAGCAGTACTTC. It is translated as CASSPSGGPYEQYF.

This clone was picked up a small number of times. The chain carries TRBV27 and TRBJ2-7; D perhaps matches TRBD1 (6 bases). V lost 8 bases and J lost 3, with 23 bases in between. The CDR3 length is 16 residues. CDR1 and CDR2 (germline): MNHEY, SMNVEV (reference sequence). Here the CDR3 reads CASSRQAYVPLYEQYF. The CDR3 DNA is TGTGCCAGCTCCCGACAGGCATACGTTCCCCTCTACGAGCAGTACTTC.

This clone has more than one count but fewer than ten. The rearrangement uses TRBV27 and TRBJ1-4; 8 bases align to TRBD1. CDR3 size: 13 residues. Germline-derived CDR1 and CDR2 are MNHEY and SMNVEV (reference sequence). V lost 7 bases and J lost 7; bases outside the gene matches: 5. The CDR3, as DNA: TGTGCCAGCACCCGGACAGGGAGTGAAAAACTGTTTTTT. It yields the protein CASTRTGSEKLFF.

This chain joins TRBV5-1 and TRBJ2-7; weak D call: TRBD1 (5 bases). This CDR3 spans 12 amino acids. V was pared by 0 bases and J by 6 bases, with 7 bases between. CDR1 SGHRS and CDR2 YFSETQ come from the germline V gene. The CDR3 reads CASSLAGPEQYF. As DNA, the CDR3 is TGCGCCAGCAGCTTGGCAGGGCCCGAGCAGTACTTC. Filled out from reference TRBV5-1 and TRBJ2-7, the complete variable domain reads KAGVTQTPRYLIKTRGQQVTLSCSPISGHRSVSWYQQTPGQGLQFLFEYFSETQRNKGNFPGRFSGRQFSNSRSEMNVSTLELGDSALYLCASSLAGPEQYFGPGTRLTVT.

J is TRBJ2-1 and V is TRBV5-6, with 10 nucleotides matching TRBD2. J gave up 7 bases and V 4 bases, and 8 bases lay outside the gene matches. Germline V CDR1 and CDR2: SGHDT, YYEEEE. The CDR3 is 15 residues long. CDR3 amino acids: CASSLLLAGWNEQFF. CDR3 coding DNA: TGTGCCAGCAGCCTCCTACTAGCGGGGTGGAATGAGCAGTTCTTC.

The chain carries TRBV2 and TRBJ2-7; 8 nucleotides match TRBD2. Germline assignment: CDR1 SNHLY and CDR2 FYNNEI. The CDR3 has 16 residues. Trimming removed 4 bases from V and 2 bases from J; junction bases left unmatched: 10. CDR3 protein: CASSGWDSGAPYEQYF. CDR3 in DNA: TGTGCCAGCAGTGGCTGGGATAGCGGGGCTCCCTACGAGCAGTACTTC.

The gene calls are TRBV9 and TRBJ2-3, with D possibly TRBD1 on 5 matching bases. Trimming took off 0 bases at V and 3 bases at J, with 14 bases between the two ends. Germline V gene data show CDR1 as SGDLS and CDR2 as YYNGEE. The CDR3 runs to 16 residues. CDR3 residues: CASSVEGPSGTDTQYF. Here the CDR3 DNA reads TGTGCCAGCAGCGTAGAGGGGCCGTCCGGGACAGATACGCAGTATTTT.

This clone was recorded once. The chain couples TRBV14 to TRBJ2-7, with 10 bases identical to TRBD2. Germline V gene lookup returns CDR1 SGHDN and CDR2 FVKESK. V was pared by 5 bases and J by 5 bases, with 9 bases of the junction left unmatched. The CDR3 has 15 amino acids. The CDR3 is CASSERGGRFHEQYF. Here the CDR3 DNA reads TGTGCCAGCAGCGAGCGGGGGGGCCGGTTCCACGAGCAGTACTTC. The variable domain in full, completed from reference TRBV14 and TRBJ2-7, reads EAGVTQFPSHSVIEKGQTVTLRCDPISGHDNLYWYRRVMGKEIKFLLHFVKESKQDESGMPNNRFLAERTGGTYSTLKVQPAELEDSGVYFCASSERGGRFHEQYFGPGTRLTVT.

The chain carries TRBV5-1 and TRBJ2-3; 9 nucleotides line up with TRBD1. The ends lost 5 bases at V and 3 bases at J; junction bases unmatched: 22. CDR1 and CDR2 from the germline V gene are SGHRS and YFSETQ. The CDR3 totals 20 residues. The DNA for the CDR3 is TGCGCCAGCAGGATCGCGGGACAGGGTTACGGGGGTTCCCAAACAGATACGCAGTATTTT. This gives the protein CASRIAGQGYGGSQTDTQYF. Supplemented by reference TRBV5-1 and TRBJ2-3, the full variable domain reads KAGVTQTPRYLIKTRGQQVTLSCSPISGHRSVSWYQQTPGQGLQFLFEYFSETQRNKGNFPGRFSGRQFSNSRSEMNVSTLELGDSALYLCASRIAGQGYGGSQTDTQYFGPGTRLTVL.